The TCR beta chain under discussion was sequenced for a study of shared clonotypes between healthy human individuals. Overall study context: The study drew on two women and three men aged 18 to 49 as donors.

Overall study findings and caveats: It was expected that sequencing depth would affect clonotype sharing among donors.

Terminally differentiated effector memory CD45RA+ cells were excluded by CCR7 positive selection of CD45RO-negative cells. The healthy adult donors were HIV-negative and reported no recent acute infections or vaccinations. The length of the CDR3 is 16 residues. The V segment lost 2 bases and the J segment 7 bases; nucleotides outside the gene matches: 12. The germline gives CDR1 MNHNY, CDR2 SVGAGI (reference sequence). As concerns this clone: The antigen is not known.

In the source study's methods: ImmunoSEQ sequences covered only the junction and lacked quality scores; filtering therefore differed. The assay was immunoSEQ multiplex PCR, and TCRdb's table has in-frame clones only and misses some. The V and J calls and clone size were taken over from that table, and D and trimming were inferred from the DNA. Of over 2,000,000 clones listed, 90% to 95% are singletons. The sample comprised naive CD8+ T cells from PBMCs. The TCR sequence derives from a man aged 18 to 30 in good health. Some clones in this sample may be carry-over from other donors' samples. The chain links TRBV6-6 to TRBJ1-1; 8 nucleotides match TRBD1. CDR3 bases: TGTGCCAGCAGTTACGTTATGACAGGGGCGGAAGGTGAAGCTTTCTTT. Its translation: CASSYVMTGAEGEAFF.